A single sample is the source of the 24 T cell receptor beta chains below, sequenced in a study of blood T cells in healthy people across ages. Through a sample-barcoded 5' primer and a J-beta primer mix, a second PCR was run for roughly 7 to 11 cycles. MiXCR was run by TCRdb on the 5' RACE reads, yielding one entry per CDR3 protein. The table lists some 1.4 million distinct CDR3 sequences, 35% to 45% of them singletons. The sequenced sample consisted of blood. Receptors were obtained from a woman aged 18-29 years in good health.

The rearrangement uses TRBV30 and TRBJ2-1; no clear D gene. The V gene lost 2 bases and the J gene lost 8 bases, with 7 bases spanning the gap. The CDR3 has 11 amino acids. Germline V gene sequence: CDR1 GTSNPN, CDR2 SVGIG (reference sequence). The CDR3 bases are TGTGCCTGGAGTATATTCGATGAGCAGTTCTTC. Translation: CAWSIFDEQFF.

V and J are TRBV7-8 and TRBJ2-4; 7 bases line up with TRBD2. The J call may be in error: the DNA end matches TRBJ2-7 better. This CDR3 region has 15 residues. Germline V gene lookup returns CDR1 SGHVS and CDR2 FQNEAQ. CDR3 sequence: CASSLSPSGTYEQYF. CDR3 nucleotides: TGTGCCAGCAGCTTAAGTCCTAGCGGTACCTACGAGCAGTACTTC.

The chain joins TRBV11-1 to TRBJ2-7; TRBD2 agrees at 10 bases. Germline CDR1 SGHAT, CDR2 FQDESV (reference sequence). V shed 5 bases, J shed 1 base, and the junction held 5 bases outside the gene matches. The CDR3 has 15 amino acids. CDR3 nucleotide sequence: TGTGCCAGCAGCACCATAGCGGGAGGTTCCTACGAGCAGTACTTC. Translated, it gives CASSTIAGGSYEQYF.

The chain has TRBV20-1 and TRBJ2-7; 8 bases are a match to TRBD1. J gave up 5 bases and V 7 bases, and 13 bases lay outside the gene matches. Per the germline V gene, CDR1 is DFQATT and CDR2 is SNEGSKA (reference sequence). This CDR3 has 14 amino acids. The CDR3 DNA follows: TGCAGTGTCCAAGGGGGACAGGTTCGGGACGAGCAGTACTTC. As protein: CSVQGGQVRDEQYF.

The chain carries TRBV9 and TRBJ2-1; 8 positions agree with TRBD1. The ends lost 4 bases at V and 4 bases at J; junction bases unmatched: 7. This CDR3 comprises 15 residues. Germline assignment: CDR1 SGDLS and CDR2 YYNGEE. The CDR3 DNA sequence: TGTGCCAGCAGCACGCAGGGGGCTAGGTACAATGAGCAGTTCTTC. This encodes CASSTQGARYNEQFF. The complete variable domain, with remaining parts taken from reference TRBV9 and TRBJ2-1, reads DSGVTQTPKHLITATGQRVTLRCSPRSGDLSVYWYQQSLDQGLQFLIQYYNGEERAKGNILERFSAQQFPDLHSELNLSSLELGDSALYFCASSTQGARYNEQFFGPGTRLTVL.

The V call is TRBV11-2, the J call TRBJ1-1, with D maybe TRBD1 (6 bases). Germline lookup yields CDR1 SGHAT and CDR2 FQNNGV. Trimming pared 6 bases from V and 0 bases from J, leaving 14 bases between. The CDR3 is 15 residues long. CDR3 in amino acids: CASREIRGMNTEAFF. The CDR3 DNA follows: TGTGCCAGCAGGGAAATCAGGGGCATGAACACTGAAGCTTTCTTT.

The J gene is TRBJ2-7, the V gene TRBV6-4; possibly TRBD1 for D (6 bases). CDR1 is MRHNA and CDR2 is SNTAGT in the germline V gene. The CDR3 totals 13 residues. V lost 11 bases, J lost 6 bases, and 20 bases lay in between. Here the CDR3 DNA reads TGTGCCGGTTCGGGACACCTTACCTCCGAGCAGTACTTC. Encoded protein: CAGSGHLTSEQYF.

This clonotype was seen more than once but under ten times. The rearrangement links TRBV21-1 to TRBJ2-7; whether TRBD1, the table's D call, matches the DNA was not checked. TRBV21-1 is recorded as a pseudogene. The CDR3 contains 17 residues. The CDR3 DNA reads TGTGCCAGCAGCAAAAAGGAGGTGGACAGAGATCTATGGGAGCAGTACTTC. Translation gives CASSKKEVDRDLWEQYF.

The rearrangement uses TRBV9 and TRBJ2-2, with 7 nucleotides matching TRBD1. The CDR3 spans 16 residues. The V segment lost 3 bases and the J segment 1 base; nucleotides outside the gene matches: 6. CDR1 SGDLS and CDR2 YYNGEE come from the germline V gene. The CDR3 reads CASSEPGQMNTGELFF. The CDR3 DNA reads as TGTGCCAGCAGCGAGCCGGGACAGATGAACACCGGGGAGCTGTTTTTT.

This clonotype was seen once. The V and J genes are TRBV30 and TRBJ2-7; D may be TRBD1 or TRBD2 (5 bases each). The germline V gene encodes CDR1 GTSNPN and CDR2 SVGIG (reference sequence). CDR3 size: 14 residues. Trimming stripped 2 bases from V and 5 bases from J, with 16 bases between. CDR3 sequence reads: CAWSLGLGDHEQYF. DNA for the CDR3: TGTGCCTGGAGTCTTGGGCTTGGGGACCACGAGCAGTACTTC.

The chain combines TRBV20-1 with TRBJ2-7; 10 bases align to TRBD2. Germline-derived CDR1 and CDR2 are DFQATT and SNEGSKA (reference sequence). V dropped 5 bases and J dropped 7; count of bases not matched to a gene: 5. CDR3 length: 12 amino acids. The CDR3 sequence: CSAGTSAFEQYF. Written as DNA, the CDR3 is TGCAGTGCTGGGACTAGCGCCTTTGAGCAGTACTTC.

This clonotype showed up just a few times. The rearrangement links TRBV11-2 to TRBJ2-1, with 8 bases matching TRBD2. The CDR3 loop spans 17 amino acids. The germline V gene has CDR1 SGHAT and CDR2 FQNNGV. V dropped 4 bases and J dropped 9; count of bases not matched to a gene: 17. The DNA of the CDR3 is TGTGCCAGCAGCTCCTTCTGGGGCCAGCGGGAGTTTAGTGAGCAGTTCTTC. As protein: CASSSFWGQREFSEQFF.

This clonotype was found a few times. The chain recombines TRBV3-1 with TRBJ2-1; possible D gene TRBD2, 5 bases. Germline CDR1 and CDR2: LGHDT and YNNKEL (reference sequence). V gave up 6 bases and J gave up 6 bases, with 15 bases separating them. The CDR3 sequence is 14 residues long. CDR3: CASRSTSSGNEQFF. CDR3 DNA sequence: TGTGCCAGCAGATCCACTAGTTCCGGCAATGAGCAGTTCTTC.

The chain combines TRBV3-1 with TRBJ2-3; D may be TRBD2 (5 bases). CDR1 and CDR2 from the germline V gene are LGHDT and YNNKEL (reference sequence). This CDR3 spans 15 amino acids. V gave up 4 bases and J gave up 0 bases, with 11 bases separating them. CDR3 sequence (DNA): TGTGCCAGCAGCCGGCGGACTGTTAGCACAGATACGCAGTATTTT. It encodes CASSRRTVSTDTQYF.

The V call is TRBV27, the J call TRBJ2-4; TRBD2 matches 14 bases. The CDR3 runs 18 residues. The V gene end was trimmed by 0 bases and the J gene end by 6 bases; junction bases not matched to a gene: 7. Looked up from germline, CDR1 is MNHEY and CDR2 is SMNVEV (reference sequence). CDR3 nucleotide sequence: TGTGCCAGCAGTTTATCTTGGACTAGCGGGAGGATAACAAACATTCAGTACTTC. It translates to CASSLSWTSGRITNIQYF.

The J gene is TRBJ2-5, the V gene TRBV20-1; D gene unclear. Looked up from germline, CDR1 is DFQATT and CDR2 is SNEGSKA (reference sequence). CDR3 length equals 14 residues. Trimming removed 1 base from V and 4 bases from J, with 13 bases in between. CDR3 amino acids: CSARAGGKGETQYF. The CDR3 DNA reads TGCAGTGCTAGAGCCGGCGGAAAGGGAGAGACCCAGTACTTC.

The chain carries TRBV4-1 and TRBJ2-1, with D perhaps matching TRBD2 (7 bases). CDR1 is MGHRA, CDR2 YSYEKL, per germline. The germline V and J ends were trimmed by 4 bases and 6 bases, with 19 bases remaining between them. This CDR3 spans 16 amino acids. The CDR3 DNA reads TGCGCCAGCAGCCCCGGACTAGGTAGCAGGGGCAATGAGCAGTTCTTC. Its protein product is CASSPGLGSRGNEQFF.

This chain links TRBV20-1 with TRBJ1-2; possibly TRBD1 for D (5 bases). This CDR3 is built from 13 residues. The germline CDR1 and CDR2 sequences are DFQATT and SNEGSKA (reference sequence). Trimming stripped 7 bases from V and 1 base from J, with 13 bases between. CDR3: CSGGDGNNYGYTF. The CDR3 nucleotides read TGCAGTGGTGGGGACGGAAATAACTATGGCTACACCTTC.

The rearrangement links TRBV7-2 to TRBJ2-1; D ambiguous. The V and J ends lost 1 base and 10 bases respectively, with 17 bases between them. The germline gives CDR1 SGHTA, CDR2 FQGNSA. The CDR3 sequence is 15 residues long. Here the CDR3 DNA reads TGTGCCAGCAGCTTAGGAGGACGCAATTATGGGGAGCAGTTCTTC. This sequence encodes CASSLGGRNYGEQFF.

The V and J genes are TRBV5-1 and TRBJ1-1; D ambiguous. CDR3 size: 12 residues. The germline gives CDR1 SGHRS, CDR2 YFSETQ. The germline V and J ends were trimmed by 5 bases and 5 bases, with 10 bases remaining between them. The CDR3 loop is CASRAPGTEAFF. The CDR3 DNA reads as TGCGCCAGCAGGGCCCCGGGGACTGAAGCTTTCTTT.

V usage is TRBV7-2 and J usage is TRBJ2-1, with D perhaps matching TRBD1 or TRBD2 (6 bases each). Deletions cut 5 bases from V and 10 bases from J, with 18 bases between. The germline CDR1 and CDR2 sequences are SGHTA and FQGNSA. The CDR3 is 14 amino acids. The CDR3 sequence: CASSPGGRGREQFF. CDR3 nucleotide sequence: TGTGCCAGCAGCCCCGGGGGTAGGGGGAGAGAGCAGTTCTTC.

The CDR3 bases are TGCAGTGCCGCCGACAGGGGTTGGGGCTACACCTTC. Its protein product is CSAADRGWGYTF. The chain couples TRBV20-1 to TRBJ1-2, with 8 bases matching TRBD1. J gave up 8 bases and V 6 bases, and 8 bases lay outside the gene matches. Germline V CDR1 and CDR2: DFQATT, SNEGSKA (reference sequence). The CDR3 runs to 12 residues.

Comment on this clonotype: An end of the junction differs from the germline gene, which may be a read error. J is TRBJ2-1 and V is TRBV10-3, with D possibly TRBD2 on 7 matching bases. The germline V gene encodes CDR1 ENHRY and CDR2 SYGVKD. This CDR3 is built from 14 residues. The CDR3 coding sequence is TGTGCCGTCAGTGAGGTTCGGGGGGCGGATGAGCAGTTCTTC. Its protein product is CAVSEVRGADEQFF.

This clonotype was observed many times. The gene calls are TRBV3-1 and TRBJ2-4; TRBD2 aligns across 10 bases. Germline lookup yields CDR1 LGHDT and CDR2 YNNKEL (reference sequence). The CDR3 is 18 amino acids. The V and J ends lost 4 bases and 0 bases, in that order; junction bases with no gene match: 9. In DNA, the CDR3 is TGTGCCAGCAGCCCCGGGGCTAGCGGGGGTATAGCCAAAAACATTCAGTACTTC. The encoded protein is CASSPGASGGIAKNIQYF.